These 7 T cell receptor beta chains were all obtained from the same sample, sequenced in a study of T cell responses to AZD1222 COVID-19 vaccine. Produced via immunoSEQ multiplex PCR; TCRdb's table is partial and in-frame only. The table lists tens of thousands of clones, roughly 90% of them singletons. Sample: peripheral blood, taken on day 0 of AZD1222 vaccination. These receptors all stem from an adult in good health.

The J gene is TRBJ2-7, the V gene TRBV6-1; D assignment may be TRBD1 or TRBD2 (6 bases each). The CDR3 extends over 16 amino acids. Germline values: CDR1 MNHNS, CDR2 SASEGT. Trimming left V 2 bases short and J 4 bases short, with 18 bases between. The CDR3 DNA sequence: TGTGCCAGCAGTGAATGGCTGAGGGGGGTACGATACGAGCAGTACTTC. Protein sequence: CASSEWLRGVRYEQYF.

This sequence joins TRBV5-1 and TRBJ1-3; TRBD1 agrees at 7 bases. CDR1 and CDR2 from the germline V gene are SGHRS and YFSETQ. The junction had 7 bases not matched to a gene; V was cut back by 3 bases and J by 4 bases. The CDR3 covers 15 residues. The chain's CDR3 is CASSSVPGQGNTIYF. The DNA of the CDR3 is TGCGCCAGCAGCTCCGTACCGGGACAGGGAAACACCATATATTTT.

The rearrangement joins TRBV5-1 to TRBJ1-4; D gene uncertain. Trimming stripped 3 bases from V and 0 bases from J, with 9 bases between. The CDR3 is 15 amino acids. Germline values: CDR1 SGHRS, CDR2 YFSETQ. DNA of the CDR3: TGCGCCAGCAGCTCGAGTACTGCAACTAATGAAAAACTGTTTTTT. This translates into CASSSSTATNEKLFF.

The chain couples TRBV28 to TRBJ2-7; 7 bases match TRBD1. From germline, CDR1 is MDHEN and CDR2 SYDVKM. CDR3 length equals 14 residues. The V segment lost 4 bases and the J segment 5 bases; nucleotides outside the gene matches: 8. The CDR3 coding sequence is TGTGCCAGCAGTTGGGGACAGTCTTGGGACGAGCAGTACTTC. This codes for CASSWGQSWDEQYF. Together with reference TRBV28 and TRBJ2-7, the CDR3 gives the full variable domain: DVKVTQSSRYLVKRTGEKVFLECVQDMDHENMFWYRQDPGLGLRLIYFSYDVKMKEKGDIPEGYSVSREKKERFSLILESASTNQTSMYLCASSWGQSWDEQYFGPGTRLTVT.

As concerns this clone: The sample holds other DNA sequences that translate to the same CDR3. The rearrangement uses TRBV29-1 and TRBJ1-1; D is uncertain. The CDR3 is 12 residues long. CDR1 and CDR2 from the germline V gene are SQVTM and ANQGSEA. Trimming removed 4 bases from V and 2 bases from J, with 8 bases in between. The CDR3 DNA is TGCAGCGTTGGGCAGACAAACACTGAAGCTTTCTTT. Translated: CSVGQTNTEAFF.

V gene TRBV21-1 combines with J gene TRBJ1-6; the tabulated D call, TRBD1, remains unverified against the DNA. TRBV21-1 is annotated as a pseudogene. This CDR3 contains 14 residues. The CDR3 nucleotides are TGTGCCAGCAGCAAAGACAGGGATAATTCACCCCTCCACTTT. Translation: CASSKDRDNSPLHF.

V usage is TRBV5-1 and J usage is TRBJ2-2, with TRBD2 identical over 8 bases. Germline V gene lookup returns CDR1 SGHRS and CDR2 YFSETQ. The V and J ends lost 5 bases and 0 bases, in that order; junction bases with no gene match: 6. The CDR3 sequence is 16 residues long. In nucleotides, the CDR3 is TGCGCCAGCAGGTCCGGGGGGGTAGCGAACACCGGGGAGCTGTTTTTT. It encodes CASRSGGVANTGELFF.